This TCR beta chain was documented in a study of control samples from healthy donors and cancer patients. Only in-frame clones appear in the TCRdb table, and some are missing; sequencing was by immunoSEQ multiplex PCR. Of roughly 95,000 clones listed, roughly 90% are singletons. CDR3 size: 12 residues. Losses at the gene ends were 8 bases for V and 6 bases for J; bases not matched to a gene: 6. CDR1 and CDR2 (germline): MDHEN, SYDVKM. This TCR came from a human donor in good health. The donor label of this sample is uncertain. The chain has TRBV28 and TRBJ1-2, with 7 positions matching TRBD1. The sample comprised blood. The CDR3 here is CASGPRGDGYTF. As DNA, the CDR3 is TGTGCCAGCGGGCCCAGGGGGGATGGCTACACCTTC.